The 24 T cell receptor beta chains given below trace back to one sample, sequenced in a study of T cell responses to AZD1222 COVID-19 vaccine. TCRdb keeps only in-frame clones here, not all; method: immunoSEQ multiplex PCR. The sample includes 150,000 to 200,000 clones, approximately 94% of them seen just once. The source material was peripheral blood, sampled on day 0 of AZD1222 vaccination. The source is an adult in good health.

This clone was recorded only once. CDR3 protein: CASSRDSIGHGYTF. The CDR3 DNA is TGTGCCAGCAGCCGGGACTCCATAGGCCATGGCTACACCTTC. V gene TRBV6-1 combines with J gene TRBJ1-2; possibly TRBD1 for D (5 bases). This CDR3 has 14 amino acids. Between the trimmed V and J ends, which lost 6 bases and 6 bases, there was a span of 17 bases. Germline V gene data show CDR1 as MNHNS and CDR2 as SASEGT.

The genes are TRBV7-8 and TRBJ1-5; D remains unclear. V shed 7 bases and J shed 0 bases, with 16 bases lying between them. This CDR3 is 16 amino acids long. Germline CDR1 and CDR2: SGHVS and FQNEAQ. The CDR3 loop is CASIPEDPYSNQPQHF. Here the CDR3 DNA reads TGTGCCAGCATCCCTGAGGATCCCTATAGCAATCAGCCCCAGCATTTT.

This rearrangement joins TRBV7-9 to TRBJ1-2; tentative D call: TRBD1 (6 bases). The CDR3 has 13 residues. Germline CDR1 SEHNR, CDR2 FQNEAQ (reference sequence). The V end was cut by 4 bases, the J end by 7 bases, with 13 bases between. This CDR3 is CASSSPGAAGYTF. CDR3 bases: TGTGCCAGCAGCTCCCCAGGGGCGGCTGGCTACACCTTC.

Comment on this clone: At one of its ends the junction is not consistent with the germline gene, which may arise from a read error. The genes are TRBV7-3 and TRBJ2-2, with a tentative D call TRBD1 (6 bases). The CDR3 runs 16 residues. Germline CDR1 and CDR2: SGHTA and FQGTGA. CDR3 loop: CASSLTGTPNTGELFF. CDR3 sequence (DNA): TGTGCCAGCAGTTTAACCGGGACACCGAACACCGGGGAGCTGTTTTTT.

This chain uses TRBV5-1 with TRBJ1-5, with unresolved D. The CDR3 runs 15 residues. Trimming shortened V by 3 bases and J by 4 bases, and 14 bases separated the two germline ends. Germline CDR1 and CDR2: SGHRS and YFSETQ. CDR3 region: CASSSTPDGNQPQHF. For the CDR3, the DNA is TGCGCCAGCAGCTCAACTCCGGACGGAAATCAGCCCCAGCATTTT.

A single count supports this clone. The chain is built from TRBV5-8 and TRBJ2-1; TRBD1 agrees at 11 bases. This CDR3 spans 15 amino acids. The J segment lost 8 bases and the V segment lost 0 bases, leaving 4 bases of the junction unmatched. CDR1 is SGHTS and CDR2 is YDEGEE in the germline V gene. The CDR3 coding sequence is TGTGCCAGCAGCTTGGAGGGACAGGGGGACTATGAGCAGTTCTTC. This translates into CASSLEGQGDYEQFF.

This sequence joins TRBV4-3 and TRBJ1-2, with D possibly matching TRBD1 (5 bases). The CDR3 loop spans 15 amino acids. Between the trimmed V and J ends, which lost 0 bases and 5 bases, there was a span of 13 bases. In germline, CDR1 is LGHNA, CDR2 YSLEER. The CDR3 DNA reads as TGCGCCAGCAGCCAAGAGGCAGGGAGAGAGTATGGCTACACCTTC. Amino acids: CASSQEAGREYGYTF.

This rearrangement joins TRBV30 to TRBJ2-1; 14 positions match TRBD2. V lost 3 bases, J lost 10 bases, and 5 bases stayed unmatched. The CDR3 runs to 14 residues. Germline V gene data show CDR1 as GTSNPN and CDR2 as SVGIG (reference sequence). CDR3: CAWRSGLAGVEQFF. DNA for the CDR3: TGTGCCTGGAGGTCGGGACTAGCGGGAGTAGAGCAGTTCTTC.

The chain uses TRBV7-9 and TRBJ2-7; D unclear. CDR1 is SEHNR, CDR2 FQNEAQ, per germline (reference sequence). Trimming shortened V by 5 bases and J by 3 bases, and 14 bases separated the two germline ends. The CDR3 runs to 14 residues. CDR3 DNA: TGTGCCAGCAGCCCAACGACCCCCGACTACGAGCAGTACTTC. It is translated as CASSPTTPDYEQYF.

J is TRBJ1-6 and V is TRBV2; maybe TRBD1 (5 bases). Germline V gene data show CDR1 as SNHLY and CDR2 as FYNNEI. The CDR3 totals 13 residues. Trimming left V 7 bases short and J 10 bases short, with 14 bases between. For the CDR3, the DNA is TGTGCCAGCATGGGAAGGGGAGGGTCACCCCTCCACTTT. This sequence encodes CASMGRGGSPLHF.

This sequence joins TRBV7-3 and TRBJ2-2, with 12 bases matching TRBD2. The CDR3 covers 18 residues. Germline CDR1 reads SGHTA; CDR2 reads FQGTGA. V gave up 2 bases and J gave up 1 base; unmatched junction bases: 5. The CDR3 DNA is TGTGCCAGCAGCTTACGCCTAGCGGGAGGGAGGAACACCGGGGAGCTGTTTTTT. Its protein is CASSLRLAGGRNTGELFF.

This sequence joins TRBV28 and TRBJ2-1; the D is unclear. The germline V and J ends were trimmed by 1 base and 10 bases, with 11 bases remaining between them. CDR3 size: 13 residues. Germline CDR1 MDHEN, CDR2 SYDVKM. The CDR3 DNA is TGTGCCAGCAGTTTATTTTTGCAGAGGGAGCAGTTCTTC. Its translation: CASSLFLQREQFF. Drawing the rest from reference TRBV28 and TRBJ2-1, the complete variable domain is DVKVTQSSRYLVKRTGEKVFLECVQDMDHENMFWYRQDPGLGLRLIYFSYDVKMKEKGDIPEGYSVSREKKERFSLILESASTNQTSMYLCASSLFLQREQFFGPGTRLTVL.

This clone was detected only once. The chain combines TRBV18 with TRBJ2-3; 13 bases agree with TRBD2. From germline, CDR1 is KGHSH and CDR2 LQKENI. The CDR3 contains 19 residues. Trimming took 6 bases from V and 0 from J; bases not matched to a gene: 12. CDR3 nucleotides: TGTGCCAGCTCCTATTATCGGACTAGCGGGAGAACTAGCACAGATACGCAGTATTTT. Translating gives CASSYYRTSGRTSTDTQYF.

The rearrangement links TRBV4-3 to TRBJ2-1; perhaps TRBD2 as D (6 bases). The V gene's germline CDR1 is LGHNA and CDR2 YSLEER. The V gene lost 0 bases and the J gene lost 4 bases, with 10 bases spanning the gap. The length of the CDR3 is 15 residues. CDR3 DNA sequence: TGCGCCAGCAGCCAAGAGACTAGTACGTACAATGAGCAGTTCTTC. It is translated as CASSQETSTYNEQFF.

The chain recombines TRBV3-1 (or the pseudogene TRBV3-2) with TRBJ2-4; possibly TRBD2 for D (7 bases). Trimming took off 1 base at V and 2 bases at J, with 18 bases between the two ends. Germline V gene sequence: CDR1 LGHDT, CDR2 YNNKEL (reference sequence). This CDR3 has 18 amino acids. CDR3: CASSQGRGAPVTKNIQYF. As DNA, the CDR3 is TGTGCCAGCAGCCAAGGTCGGGGGGCGCCTGTCACCAAAAACATTCAGTACTTC.

The genes are TRBV2 and TRBJ1-4; 8 nucleotides align to TRBD1. Germline CDR1 is SNHLY and CDR2 is FYNNEI. There are 15 residues in the CDR3. J gave up 3 bases and V 6 bases, and 6 bases lay outside the gene matches. The DNA of the CDR3 is TGTGCCAGCAGAGTAGACAGGGGACCTAATGAAAAACTGTTTTTT. This codes for CASRVDRGPNEKLFF.

This sequence joins TRBV12-5 and TRBJ1-2, with no clear D. This CDR3 has 13 residues. V was trimmed by 5 bases and J by 8 bases, leaving 15 bases between them. In germline, CDR1 is LGHNT, CDR2 FRNRAP. This chain's CDR3 is CASGLGLGDGYTF. For the CDR3, the DNA is TGTGCTAGTGGTCTCGGGCTGGGAGACGGCTACACCTTC.

The chain combines TRBV28 with TRBJ1-2; 7 nucleotides line up with TRBD1. From germline, CDR1 is MDHEN and CDR2 SYDVKM. The CDR3 has 16 amino acids. V was pared by 5 bases and J by 0 bases, with 9 bases of the junction left unmatched. CDR3 sequence reads: CASSLTGSPANYGYTF. The CDR3, as DNA: TGTGCCAGCAGTCTGACAGGGAGTCCCGCTAACTATGGCTACACCTTC.

The rearrangement uses TRBV7-9 and TRBJ1-6, with D hard to call. CDR3 size: 15 residues. Trimming removed 3 bases at V and 7 bases at J, with 13 bases between. Germline V gene lookup returns CDR1 SEHNR and CDR2 FQNEAQ (reference sequence). The CDR3 DNA sequence: TGTGCCAGCAGCTTTATCAGCAGAAGAAATTCACCCCTCCACTTT. It yields the protein CASSFISRRNSPLHF. The full variable domain, its missing parts supplied by reference TRBV7-9 and TRBJ1-6, is DTGVSQNPRHKITKRGQNVTFRCDPISEHNRLYWYRQTLGQGPEFLTYFQNEAQLEKSRLLSDRFSAERPKGSFSTLEIQRTEQGDSAMYLCASSFISRRNSPLHFGNGTRLTVT.

V and J are TRBV9 and TRBJ2-7; 8 bases are shared with TRBD1. CDR1 is SGDLS, CDR2 YYNGEE, per germline. V shed 3 bases and J 4 bases; nucleotides not matched to a gene: 6. The CDR3 runs to 14 residues. This CDR3 is CASSAGDRIYEQYF. CDR3 in DNA: TGTGCCAGCAGCGCGGGGGACAGGATTTACGAGCAGTACTTC.

The chain combines TRBV6-1 with TRBJ2-2; 14 bases are shared with TRBD2. Germline V gives CDR1 MNHNS, CDR2 SASEGT. After removal of 4 bases from V and 0 bases from J, the junction contained 7 bases not matched to a gene. The CDR3 consists of 19 residues. CDR3 in DNA: TGTGCCAGCAGTGGGGGGACTAGCGGGGGAGCAGCGAACACCGGGGAGCTGTTTTTT. It encodes CASSGGTSGGAANTGELFF.

V gene TRBV29-1 combines with J gene TRBJ1-3; D not certain. This CDR3 spans 15 amino acids. Trimming left V 4 bases short and J 3 bases short, with 16 bases between. Looked up from germline, CDR1 is SQVTM and CDR2 is ANQGSEA. The CDR3 DNA reads as TGCAGCGTTGCCTACGGGATAGCAAGTGGAAACACCATATATTTT. Protein sequence: CSVAYGIASGNTIYF. Looking up the rest from reference TRBV29-1 and TRBJ1-3 gives the full variable domain: SAVISQKPSRDICQRGTSLTIQCQVDSQVTMMFWYRQQPGQSLTLIATANQGSEATYESGFVIDKFPISRPNLTFSTLTVSNMSPEDSSIYLCSVAYGIASGNTIYFGEGSWLTVV.

This clone was counted a single time. The chain has TRBV7-6 and TRBJ2-7, with TRBD1 identical over 7 bases. The CDR3 loop spans 15 amino acids. Germline V lookup: CDR1 SGHVS, CDR2 FNYEAQ. The V and J ends lost 1 base and 2 bases, in that order; junction bases with no gene match: 5. The chain's CDR3 is CASSLGVRGTYEQYF. CDR3 nucleotide sequence: TGTGCCAGCAGCTTAGGGGTCAGGGGGACCTACGAGCAGTACTTC.

The rearrangement links TRBV6-5 to TRBJ2-7; the match to TRBD1 covers 8 bases. CDR1 and CDR2 (germline): MNHEY, SVGAGI. With V trimmed by 0 bases and J by 2 bases, 6 bases remained unmatched. This CDR3 is 16 amino acids long. The CDR3 loop reads CASSYSVGTGTYEQYF. For the CDR3, the DNA is TGTGCCAGCAGTTACTCGGTAGGGACAGGTACCTACGAGCAGTACTTC.